One sample yielded the 6 T cell receptor beta chains listed below, sequenced in a study of beta chain features in type 1 diabetes (dated by TCRdb to the late 2010s). Summary of the overall study and its limitations: In all four CD4+ subsets, TCRB CDR3 length was moderately but significantly shorter in type 1 diabetes patients.

Library prep was done by the immunoSEQ multiplex PCR assay. All of the isolated RNA was reverse transcribed with the High Capacity cDNA Reverse Transcription Kit, so expressed TCRB transcripts were sequenced. What TCRdb holds here is the immuneACCESS table cut down to in-frame rearrangements. Part of the clones is not present; checked against another copy, under half of the missing clones reflect an unresolved V gene, and the others are unexplained. This sample holds a few hundred thousand clones; 13% were observed only once. Clones ranked in the top ten supply roughly 0.015% of the sample. The antigens of these receptors remain unknown. Sequenced: naive CD4+ T cells from blood. According to the study, the label for this sample's cell subset or site signals: true naive CD4+ T cells. The receptor set was obtained from a woman under 30 with type 1 diabetes.

The sample holds a few counts of this clone. The rearrangement links TRBV5-1 to TRBJ2-3, with D unresolved. V gave up 7 bases and J gave up 3 bases, with 6 bases separating them. Germline V lookup: CDR1 SGHRS, CDR2 YFSETQ. CDR3 size: 11 residues. CDR3 loop: CASSRTDTQYF. CDR3 bases: TGCGCCAGCTCACGGACAGATACGCAGTATTTT.

Only a few counts were recorded for this clone. J is TRBJ1-1 and V is TRBV20-1, with no clear D. V was pared by 6 bases and J by 4 bases, with 9 bases between. CDR1 is DFQATT, CDR2 SNEGSKA, per germline (reference sequence). The CDR3 is made up of 11 amino acids. In DNA form, the CDR3 reads TGCAGTGCCCCCGCAGTCACTGAAGCTTTCTTT. As protein: CSAPAVTEAFF.

This clone was seen only a few times. The rearrangement joins TRBV18 to TRBJ2-1; 11 nucleotides match TRBD2. This CDR3 spans 16 amino acids. V trimming: 5 bases; J trimming: 2 bases; junction bases outside the gene matches: 5. CDR1 and CDR2 from the germline V gene are KGHSH and LQKENI. CDR3 in amino acids: CASSTGLAGAYNEQFF. CDR3 coding DNA: TGTGCCAGCTCAACCGGACTAGCGGGTGCCTACAATGAGCAGTTCTTC.

A few counts support this clone. V is TRBV7-9 and J is TRBJ2-3; D unclear. Germline CDR1 reads SEHNR; CDR2 reads FQNEAQ (reference sequence). V lost 3 bases to trimming and J lost 1 base, with 5 bases between them. The length of the CDR3 is 13 residues. CDR3 bases: TGTGCCAGCAGCTTCATAGGCACAGATACGCAGTATTTT. Translating gives CASSFIGTDTQYF.

J is TRBJ2-3 and V is TRBV13; weak D call: TRBD2 (5 bases). The CDR3 loop spans 14 amino acids. Germline values: CDR1 PRHDT, CDR2 FYEKMQ (reference sequence). V lost 5 bases and J 5 bases, leaving 14 bases between the germline ends. The CDR3 DNA reads TGTGCCAGCAGCCCGGGATTAGTGGGAGATACGCAGTATTTT. Encoded protein: CASSPGLVGDTQYF.

In its sample, this clone was seen a few times. The gene calls are TRBV15 and TRBJ2-3; TRBD1 agrees at 10 bases. This CDR3 region has 16 residues. Per germline, CDR1 LNHNV and CDR2 YYDKDF (reference sequence). Unmatched junction bases numbered 10, after V lost 5 bases and J lost 5 bases. The CDR3 nucleotides are TGTGCCACCAGCTCGCGACAGGGGGCCTCGGAAGATACGCAGTATTTT. It codes for CATSSRQGASEDTQYF.